These 10 T cell receptor beta chains came from one sample sequenced in a study of cytomegalovirus exposure and HLA in healthy donors (dated by TCRdb to between 2016 and 2019). To prepare the library, the immunoSEQ multiplex PCR assay was applied. A mixture of 60 forward primers for TCR Vbeta segments and 13 reverse primers for TCR Jbeta segments was used in the multiplex PCR. TCRdb took this table from immuneACCESS and kept in-frame rearrangements with V and J called. Such tables lack part of the clones; where checked against another copy, unresolved V genes explain under half of the gap, and the rest is unexplained. The sample profile shows under 200,000 clones; roughly 74% of them were found once. The ten biggest clones cover roughly 1.9% of the sample. Sample: PBMCs. Receptor source: a woman aged 25 to 45 in good health and CMV-seronegative.

This chain connects TRBV7-2 to TRBJ2-7; D is ambiguous. Germline V gene data show CDR1 as SGHTA and CDR2 as FQGNSA. Trimming stripped 0 bases from V and 2 bases from J, with 11 bases between. This CDR3 is built from 15 residues. The CDR3 DNA sequence: TGTGCCAGCAGCTTAGCGCCAGGCTTGGCCTACGAGCAGTACTTC. Translated: CASSLAPGLAYEQYF. The whole variable domain, remainder taken from reference TRBV7-2 and TRBJ2-7, is GAGVSQSPSNKVTEKGKDVELRCDPISGHTALYWYRQSLGQGLEFLIYFQGNSAPDKSGLPSDRFSAERTGGSVSTLTIQRTQQEDSAVYLCASSLAPGLAYEQYFGPGTRLTVT.

This chain uses TRBV5-1 with TRBJ1-1, with D maybe TRBD1 (5 bases). CDR1 SGHRS and CDR2 YFSETQ come from the germline V gene. Trimming shortened V by 0 bases and J by 3 bases, and 18 bases separated the two germline ends. This CDR3 has 17 residues. The CDR3 loop is CASSLAAGNVGDTEAFF. CDR3 bases: TGCGCCAGCAGCTTGGCGGCAGGGAATGTAGGGGACACTGAAGCTTTCTTT.

This chain connects TRBV6-5 to TRBJ1-6, with D possibly being TRBD1 (6 bases). Between the trimmed V and J ends, which lost 5 bases and 6 bases, there was a span of 11 bases. The CDR3 length is 14 residues. The germline gives CDR1 MNHEY, CDR2 SVGAGI. CDR3 nucleotides: TGTGCCAGCAGTAAGCAGGGGTCTAATTCACCCCTCCACTTT. This gives the protein CASSKQGSNSPLHF.

The gene calls are TRBV27 and TRBJ1-6; 9 nucleotides agree with TRBD1. There are 15 residues in the CDR3. V lost 6 bases and J lost 5; bases outside the gene matches: 5. Per germline, CDR1 MNHEY and CDR2 SMNVEV (reference sequence). CDR3 bases: TGTGCCAGCAGACCCGGACAGGGGCATAATTCACCCCTCCACTTT. It is translated as CASRPGQGHNSPLHF.

V is TRBV6-5 and J is TRBJ2-5, with TRBD1 matching 8 bases. V was clipped by 2 bases and J by 2 bases; unmatched bases: 7. CDR3 size: 16 residues. Germline-derived CDR1 and CDR2 are MNHEY and SVGAGI. Written as DNA, the CDR3 is TGTGCCAGCAGTTACGTTGGGACAGGTATTCAAGAGACCCAGTACTTC. Its translation is CASSYVGTGIQETQYF.

The rearrangement uses TRBV19 and TRBJ2-2; D is possibly TRBD1 (5 bases). The CDR3 has 14 amino acids. The V end was cut by 5 bases, the J end by 1 base, with 8 bases between. Germline CDR1 LNHDA, CDR2 SQIVND (reference sequence). The DNA of the CDR3 is TGTGCCAGTAGTCTGCAGGGGAACACCGGGGAGCTGTTTTTT. Its protein product is CASSLQGNTGELFF.

This chain joins TRBV7-6 and TRBJ2-2; D not certain. The germline V gene has CDR1 SGHVS and CDR2 FNYEAQ. This CDR3 region has 12 residues. V lost 3 bases, J lost 6 bases, and 5 bases lay in between. Here the CDR3 reads CASSFSAGELFF. For the CDR3, the DNA is TGTGCCAGCAGCTTCTCAGCCGGGGAGCTGTTTTTT. Full variable domain (missing parts from reference TRBV7-6 and TRBJ2-2): GAGVSQSPRYKVTKRGQDVALRCDPISGHVSLYWYRQALGQGPEFLTYFNYEAQQDKSGLPNDRFSAERPEGSISTLTIQRTEQRDSAMYRCASSFSAGELFFGEGSRLTVL.

The sample holds a few counts of this clone. This chain joins TRBV5-1 and TRBJ2-2, with D maybe TRBD1 (5 bases). Germline V CDR1 and CDR2: SGHRS, YFSETQ. The ends were cut back, 6 bases at V and 1 base at J, with 16 bases in the middle. This CDR3 has 16 amino acids. The CDR3 sequence is CASTPNGAKNTGELFF. CDR3 coding DNA: TGCGCCAGCACCCCGAATGGGGCCAAGAACACCGGGGAGCTGTTTTTT.

The V call is TRBV19, the J call TRBJ2-7, with D possibly matching TRBD1 (6 bases). The ends were cut back, 2 bases at V and 3 bases at J, with 11 bases in the middle. CDR3 size: 14 residues. CDR1 is LNHDA and CDR2 is SQIVND in the germline V gene (reference sequence). The CDR3 loop is CASSITGSHYEQYF. The CDR3 DNA follows: TGTGCCAGTAGTATAACAGGGAGCCACTACGAGCAGTACTTC.

The chain uses TRBV6-5 and TRBJ1-1; unclear D gene. Trimming removed 0 bases from V and 11 bases from J, with 13 bases in between. CDR1 and CDR2 (germline): MNHEY, SVGAGI. The CDR3 contains 13 residues. As DNA, the CDR3 is TGTGCCAGCAGTTACTCGACCTTCTTCGGGGCTTTCTTT. Its translation: CASSYSTFFGAFF.